A single T cell receptor (beta chain) is shown here with its context. TCRdb recomputed calls from the 5' RACE reads with MiXCR, one row per CDR3 protein. This sample carries fewer than 500,000 distinct CDR3 sequences, 24% of them seen once, and the ten largest clones take 2.5% to 3.5%. This record comes from a study of identical twins. The germline V gene has CDR1 SGHRS and CDR2 YFSETQ. Unmatched junction bases numbered 4, after V lost 1 base and J lost 4 bases. This CDR3 has 15 residues. This same sample was also taken into another study, of T cells expressing NK-cell markers.

The chain recombines TRBV5-1 with TRBJ2-1; 8 nucleotides align to TRBD2. The sequencing sample was made of CD4+ T cells sorted from blood. The clonotype originates from a woman in her late teens or twenties in good health. DNA for the CDR3: TGCGCCAGCAGCTTGTACGGGGGGGGATACAATGAGCAGTTCTTC. It encodes CASSLYGGGYNEQFF.